This is a list of T cell receptor beta chains from one sample in a study of T-cell memory formation after mild COVID-19. TCRdb fed the 5' RACE reads into MiXCR, producing one record per CDR3 protein. The data contain hundreds of thousands of distinct CDR3 sequences, roughly 15% of them singletons. Material: PBMCs or a T cell subset sorted from them (not recorded which). These receptor sequences come from a young man who had mild COVID-19 (a few samples of this study predate the infection). Cell type and time point are not known. CDR3s include the opening cysteine and the closing phenylalanine or tryptophan. Fields, in order: CDR3 protein, J gene, D gene, V gene. D genes are given only for firm matches.

CASSPGSGGYQPQHF,TRBJ1-5,NA,TRBV6-5
CASDGGDASTDTQYF,TRBJ2-3,NA,TRBV6-2/TRBV6-3
CASSLGQGAGGSGNTIYF,TRBJ1-3,TRBD1,TRBV5-1
CASSRGTSIQETQYF,TRBJ2-5,TRBD2,TRBV11-2
CASSLDQESGYTF,TRBJ1-2,NA,TRBV11-2
CASSLGERETQYF,TRBJ2-5,NA,TRBV5-1
CASSQGASGELFF,TRBJ2-2,NA,TRBV4-2
CASSFEGQGHTEAFF,TRBJ1-1,TRBD1,TRBV27
CSAVVAGGPGIIAYNEQFF,TRBJ2-1,TRBD2,TRBV20-1
CASSQSRSSGGANTQYF,TRBJ2-3,TRBD2,TRBV4-2
CASSQAWGQVLAGTDSYNEQFF,TRBJ2-1,NA,TRBV4-1
CASSHRAGANVLTF,TRBJ2-6,NA,TRBV4-1
CSAPVGGPDTEAFF,TRBJ1-1,NA,TRBV20-1
CASSLDPSGNTGELFF,TRBJ2-2,TRBD2,TRBV5-1
CASSFSSTPVGGEQFF,TRBJ2-1,NA,TRBV5-1
CASTGQGDQETQYF,TRBJ2-5,TRBD1,TRBV6-8
CASSKGREGSGTQYF,TRBJ2-3,NA,TRBV7-2
CASSDKQGENSPLHF,TRBJ1-6,TRBD1,TRBV2
CASSPSGPYEEHSYNSPLHF,TRBJ1-6,NA,TRBV21-1
CASSTRVGYEQYF,TRBJ2-7,NA,TRBV19
CASSRGYTGELFF,TRBJ2-2,NA,TRBV4-3
CASRPDGRNTEAFF,TRBJ1-1,NA,TRBV12-3/TRBV12-4
CASSVQGAEDTQYF,TRBJ2-3,TRBD1,TRBV9
CGAAVGGQPQHF,TRBJ1-5,NA,TRBV6-6
CASSPEYSVREQYF,TRBJ2-7,NA,TRBV18
CASSHRTAEAFF,TRBJ1-1,NA,TRBV5-4